This T cell receptor (beta chain) is from a study of OX40 agonist ivuxolimab in advanced cancers. As for the study more broadly: Ivuxolimab was an agonistic, fully human IgG2 monoclonal antibody directed against OX40 (CD134), a costimulatory receptor. Among the approximately 54 dose-escalation patients, approximately 20 had hepatocellular carcinoma, some 15 melanoma, 9 renal cell carcinoma and 9 head and neck cancer. Partial responses occurred in three dose-escalation patients, of whom one had hepatocellular carcinoma and two had cutaneous melanoma. The point of sequencing TCRbeta in the periphery was to test whether ivuxolimab changed TCR sequence diversity and drove clonal T-cell expansion. The dose-escalation cohort was approximately 83% male with a mean age of about 58 years, ranging from roughly 23 to 80. Prior anti-PD-1, anti-PD-L1 or anti-CTLA-4 therapy was permitted, and checkpoint inhibitors had been received by roughly 42% of dose-escalation patients. The paper reports the monotherapy dose-escalation portion (N ≈ 50 patients) of the phase I ivuxolimab trial. Intravenous ivuxolimab was administered to patients every 2 weeks at six dose levels: 0.01, 0.1, 0.3, 1.5, 3 and 10 mg/kg. Results and caveats for the whole study, not just this receptor: Low levels of normalized T-cell clonal expansion were also seen in some nonresponding patients. At doses of 0.1 to 3.0 mg/kg, clonal expansion of both CD4+ and CD8+ T cells in blood was seen between baseline and week 6. The antigen specificity of the peripheral T cells that underwent clonal expansion was not determined. In the 0.1-3.0 mg/kg groups, partial responders were among the patients with the lowest normalized peripheral clonal expansion, particularly in CD8+ T cells. After ivuxolimab, expanded clones were on average more numerous among CD8+ T cells than among CD4+ T cells.

Genomic DNA was extracted from sorted cells for sequencing of the TCRbeta CDR3 region. The immunoSEQ Assay was used to sequence the TCRbeta CDR3 regions. The table comes from immuneACCESS by way of TCRdb, which keeps in-frame sequences with V and J called. Part of the clones is missing from these tables; in studies checked, under half for an unresolved V gene and the rest for unknown reasons. The sample table holds 100,000 or so clones, of which more than 95% were seen once. In total, the top ten clones hold roughly 2% of the sample. The trial excluded patients who had a history of autoimmune disease or were on systemic immunosuppression. Peripheral blood for TCR sequencing was drawn from every dose cohort at baseline, at cycle 4 day 1 and at cycle 7 day 1. The samples were drawn from a first-in-human, open-label, multicenter phase I dose-escalation trial of ivuxolimab. Adults with locally advanced or metastatic melanoma, renal cell, hepatocellular, or head and neck squamous cell carcinoma were enrolled in the trial. Before TCR sequencing, CD4+ T cells and CD8+ T cells were sorted from peripheral blood as separate populations.

About this clone itself: Its antigen is still unknown. Base-call qualities are not available, and no considerably larger clone is one nucleotide away.

Taken from cysteine to phenylalanine, the CDR3 has 15 residues. Left in the record is the CDR3 DNA by itself, 45 bases read in frame from the first base. The V end gives up 5 bases and the J end 3 bases, leaving 5 bases in the junction not matched to a gene. CDR1 and CDR2 (MNHEY, SVGAGI) derive from the germline V gene. The V and J segments used are TRBV6-5 and TRBJ2-3, with TRBD2 identical over 10 junction bases. The source was CD4+ or CD8+ T cells sorted from blood, collected in a trial of the OX40 agonist ivuxolimab. This receptor was obtained from an adult with an advanced solid tumor such as melanoma, head and neck, liver or kidney cancer. The DNA sequence is TGTGCCAGCAGTAAGCGGGGGGGCATGACAGATACGCAGTATTTT. This encodes CASSKRGGMTDTQYF.